Only a few counts were recorded for the clone carrying this TCR beta chain. Its antigen remains unidentified. 5'RACE, which relied on constant-segment primers, yielded TCR alpha and TCR beta cDNA libraries carrying sample barcodes and UMIs. MiXCR, run by TCRdb on the 5' RACE reads, gives a single entry per CDR3 protein. The sample contains some 130,000 distinct CDR3 sequences, 5% to 6.5% of which appear only once. This sample stems from a study of T-cell memory formation after mild COVID-19. Study-level background: TCR clusters mostly belonged to single donors.

Findings and caveats of the study: A subset of responding clones appeared in pre-infection memory, suggesting cross-reactive memory joined. Day 15 to 85 contracting clones showed balanced CD4/CD8; later expanders leaned CD4+.

This CDR3 is 15 amino acids long. Germline V CDR1 and CDR2: LGHNA, YNFKEQ. The ends lost 4 bases at V and 8 bases at J; junction bases unmatched: 8. What was sequenced was PBMCs or a T cell subset sorted from them (not recorded which). The chain links TRBV4-2 to TRBJ2-1, with 10 bases lining up with TRBD1. The sequence derives from an adult woman who had mild COVID-19 (a few samples of this study predate the infection). Cell type and time point are not known. The CDR3 spells CASSRRDRGGDEQFF. The CDR3 nucleotides are TGTGCCAGCAGCCGCCGGGACAGGGGAGGAGATGAGCAGTTCTTC.